This T cell receptor (beta chain) was captured in a study of T-cell reconstitution after alpha-beta-depleted transplantation in children. Study-level points and caveats: Several hundred rapidly expanded clones from non-depleted graft cells reportedly supplied alpha-beta T cells about two months post-transplant. A year had passed since transplant, and T-cell counts and diversity by then came mostly from newly produced T cells.

The CDR3 is made up of 16 amino acids. V was cut by 0 bases and J by 0 bases, with 10 bases left in between. Germline assignment: CDR1 SGHRS and CDR2 YFSETQ. Comment on this clonotype: Its antigen is unidentified.

Unique molecular identifiers tagged the TCRbeta library. MiXCR, applied by TCRdb to the PCR reads, yields one record per CDR3 protein. The sample shows 450,000 to 600,000 distinct CDR3 sequences, under 12% of them seen only once. The sequences come from PBMCs, collected before TCRalphabeta/CD19-depleted stem cell transplant. The receptor was derived from a child aged 2 to 10 with inherited bone marrow failure, due to receive a stem cell transplant. V usage is TRBV5-1 and J usage is TRBJ2-1; D might be TRBD2 (5 bases). The CDR3 DNA follows: TGCGCCAGCAGCTTGGTTGGCGGAGGCTCCTACAATGAGCAGTTCTTC. It encodes CASSLVGGGSYNEQFF.